In its sample, the clone carrying this TCR beta chain was seen once. Repertoires were generated with immunoSEQ multiplex PCR, while TCRdb's copy carries only in-frame clones and drops some. Among 35,000 to 40,000 clones listed, 80% to 90% were seen once. The data were taken from a study of T cell changes during pregnancy in multiple sclerosis. CDR1 SGHNT and CDR2 YYREEE come from the germline V gene (reference sequence). The length of the CDR3 is 14 residues. The junction had 4 bases not matched to a gene; V was cut back by 4 bases and J by 5 bases. This clonotype was obtained from a female donor with multiple sclerosis, enrolled in a pregnancy study. The V gene is TRBV5-4, the J gene TRBJ2-2; TRBD1 matches at 8 bases. Sequencing used CD4+ T cells from peripheral blood mononuclear cells, obtained before pregnancy. The CDR3 nucleotides are TGTGCCAGCAGCGGGACAGGAAGGACCGGGGAGCTGTTTTTT. It specifies CASSGTGRTGELFF.